The clone carrying this T cell receptor beta chain has a single count. What it recognizes is unknown. The data were taken from a study of shared clonotypes between healthy human individuals. Findings and caveats of the study: Deeper or shallower sequencing was expected to change how clonotypes are shared among donors. Richness estimates generally favored naive over memory subsets.

Genomic DNA from each subset was divided evenly over several immunoSEQ plates. Clones were read by immunoSEQ multiplex PCR, and TCRdb kept only the in-frame ones, dropping some. Of over 700,000 clones in the sample, 55% to 80% were seen once. This receptor was obtained from a woman younger than 45 in good health. The sample comprised memory CD4+ T cells sorted from blood. The subset is: CD45RA-negative fraction.

The CDR3 here is CASSLSGGNSYNEQFF. The CDR3 nucleotides are TGTGCCAGCAGCTTATCGGGCGGCAACTCCTACAATGAGCAGTTCTTC. V gene TRBV7-2 combines with J gene TRBJ2-1; D remains unclear. The CDR3 extends over 16 amino acids. From germline, CDR1 is SGHTA and CDR2 FQGNSA. The V end lost 2 bases, the J end lost 0 bases, and 11 bases lay between the germline ends.